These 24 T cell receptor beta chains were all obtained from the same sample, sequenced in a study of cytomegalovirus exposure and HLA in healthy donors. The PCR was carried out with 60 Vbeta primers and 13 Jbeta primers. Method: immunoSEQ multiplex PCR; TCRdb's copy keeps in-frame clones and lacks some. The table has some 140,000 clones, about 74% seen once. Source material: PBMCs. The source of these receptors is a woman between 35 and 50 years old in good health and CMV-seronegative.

The CDR3 region has the DNA TGTGCAAGTCGCTTAGTTGGGCAGGCTGAGACCCAGTACTTC. Protein: CASRLVGQAETQYF. The rearrangement links TRBV12-2 to TRBJ2-5; TRBD1, the D gene given by the table, was not confirmed from the DNA. TRBV12-2 is marked as a pseudogene. The CDR3 contains 14 residues.

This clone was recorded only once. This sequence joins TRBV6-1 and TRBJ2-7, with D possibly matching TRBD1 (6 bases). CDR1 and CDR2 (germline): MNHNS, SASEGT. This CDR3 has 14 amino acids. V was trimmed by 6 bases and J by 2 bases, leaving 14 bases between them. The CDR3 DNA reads TGTGCCAGCAGATTTTCGACAGGAGCCTACGAGCAGTACTTC. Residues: CASRFSTGAYEQYF.

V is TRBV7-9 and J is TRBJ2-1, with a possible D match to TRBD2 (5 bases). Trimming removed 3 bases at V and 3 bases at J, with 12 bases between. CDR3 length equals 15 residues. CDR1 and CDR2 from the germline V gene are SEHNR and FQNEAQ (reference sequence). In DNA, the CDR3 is TGTGCCAGCAGCTTGGGTCGGGATAACTACAATGAGCAGTTCTTC. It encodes CASSLGRDNYNEQFF.

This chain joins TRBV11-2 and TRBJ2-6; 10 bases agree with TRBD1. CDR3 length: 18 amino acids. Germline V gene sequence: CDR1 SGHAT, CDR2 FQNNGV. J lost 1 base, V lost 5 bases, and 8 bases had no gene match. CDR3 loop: CASSHGQGVFSGANVLTF. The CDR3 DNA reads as TGTGCCAGCAGCCACGGACAGGGGGTATTTTCTGGGGCCAACGTCCTGACTTTC. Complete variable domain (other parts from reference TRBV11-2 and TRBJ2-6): EAGVAQSPRYKIIEKRQSVAFWCNPISGHATLYWYQQILGQGPKLLIQFQNNGVVDDSQLPKDRFSAERLKGVDSTLKIQPAKLEDSAVYLCASSHGQGVFSGANVLTFGAGSRLTVL.

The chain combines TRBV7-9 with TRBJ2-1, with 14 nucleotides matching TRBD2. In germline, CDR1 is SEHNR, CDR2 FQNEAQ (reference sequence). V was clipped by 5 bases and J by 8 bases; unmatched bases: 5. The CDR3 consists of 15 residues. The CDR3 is CASSPGLAGADEQFF. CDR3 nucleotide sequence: TGTGCCAGCAGCCCGGGACTAGCGGGAGCCGATGAGCAGTTCTTC.

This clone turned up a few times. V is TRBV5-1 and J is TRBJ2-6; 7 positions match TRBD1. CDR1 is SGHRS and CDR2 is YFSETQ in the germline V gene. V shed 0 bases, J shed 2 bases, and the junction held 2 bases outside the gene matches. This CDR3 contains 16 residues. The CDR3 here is CASSLEGTAGANVLTF. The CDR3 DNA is TGCGCCAGCAGCTTGGAAGGGACAGCTGGGGCCAACGTCCTGACTTTC.

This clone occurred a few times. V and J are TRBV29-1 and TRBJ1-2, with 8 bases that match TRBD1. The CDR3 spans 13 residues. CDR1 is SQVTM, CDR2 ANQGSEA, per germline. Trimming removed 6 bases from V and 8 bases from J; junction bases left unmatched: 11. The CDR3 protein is CSVEGQVPRGYTF. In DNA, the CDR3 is TGCAGCGTGGAGGGACAGGTCCCGAGGGGCTACACCTTC. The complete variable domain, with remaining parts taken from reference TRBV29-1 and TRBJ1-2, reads SAVISQKPSRDICQRGTSLTIQCQVDSQVTMMFWYRQQPGQSLTLIATANQGSEATYESGFVIDKFPISRPNLTFSTLTVSNMSPEDSSIYLCSVEGQVPRGYTFGSGTRLTVV.

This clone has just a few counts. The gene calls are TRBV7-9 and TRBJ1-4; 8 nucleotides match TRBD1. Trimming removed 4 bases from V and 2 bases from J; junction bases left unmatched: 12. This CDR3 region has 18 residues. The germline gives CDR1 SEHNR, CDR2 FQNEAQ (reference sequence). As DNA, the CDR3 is TGTGCCAGCAGCTCTGGGACAGGCCTAACCCCCACTAATGAAAAACTGTTTTTT. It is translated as CASSSGTGLTPTNEKLFF.

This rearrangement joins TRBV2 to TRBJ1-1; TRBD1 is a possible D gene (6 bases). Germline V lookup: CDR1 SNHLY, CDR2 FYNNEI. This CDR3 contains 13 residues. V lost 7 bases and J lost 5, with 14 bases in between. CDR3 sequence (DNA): TGTGCCAGCAATCCAGGGGTGAGGACTGAAGCTTTCTTT. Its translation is CASNPGVRTEAFF.

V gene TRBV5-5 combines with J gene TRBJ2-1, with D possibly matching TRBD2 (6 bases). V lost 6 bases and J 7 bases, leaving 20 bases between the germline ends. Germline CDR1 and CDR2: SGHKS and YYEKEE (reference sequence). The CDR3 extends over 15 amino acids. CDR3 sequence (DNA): TGTGCCAGCACCCTGAGGCTAGCGATGGGGAATGAGCAGTTCTTC. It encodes CASTLRLAMGNEQFF.

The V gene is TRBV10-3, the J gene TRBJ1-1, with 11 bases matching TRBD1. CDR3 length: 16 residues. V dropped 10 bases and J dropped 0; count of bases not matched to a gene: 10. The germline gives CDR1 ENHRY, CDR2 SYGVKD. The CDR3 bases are TGTGCCACCCTAGGTGGACAGGGGGCTATGAACACTGAAGCTTTCTTT. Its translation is CATLGGQGAMNTEAFF.

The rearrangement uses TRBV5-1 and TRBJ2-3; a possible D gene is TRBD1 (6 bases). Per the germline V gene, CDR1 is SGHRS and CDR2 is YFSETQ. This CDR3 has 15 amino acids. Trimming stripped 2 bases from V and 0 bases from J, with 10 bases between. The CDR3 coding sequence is TGCGCCAGCAGCTTATTACAGGGTAGCACAGATACGCAGTATTTT. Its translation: CASSLLQGSTDTQYF.

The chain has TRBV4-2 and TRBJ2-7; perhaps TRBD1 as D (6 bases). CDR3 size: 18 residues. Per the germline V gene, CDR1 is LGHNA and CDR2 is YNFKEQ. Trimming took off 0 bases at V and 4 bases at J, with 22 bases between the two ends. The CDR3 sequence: CASSQDPITGPQGYEQYF. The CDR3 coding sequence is TGTGCCAGCAGCCAAGATCCGATTACCGGTCCACAGGGATACGAGCAGTACTTC.

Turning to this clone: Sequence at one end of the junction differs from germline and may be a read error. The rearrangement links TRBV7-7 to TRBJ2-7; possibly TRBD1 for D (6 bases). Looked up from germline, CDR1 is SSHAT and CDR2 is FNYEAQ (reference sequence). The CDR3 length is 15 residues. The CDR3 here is CASSLALGQTYEQYF. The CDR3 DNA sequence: TGTGCTAGCAGCTTAGCGTTAGGACAGACCTACGAGCAGTACTTC.

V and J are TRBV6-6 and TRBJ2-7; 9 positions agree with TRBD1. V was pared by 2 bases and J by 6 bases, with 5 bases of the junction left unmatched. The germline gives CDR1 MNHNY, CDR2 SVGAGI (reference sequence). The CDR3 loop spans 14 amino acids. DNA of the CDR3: TGTGCCAGCAGTTACGGGACAGGGAGGCCCGAGCAGTACTTC. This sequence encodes CASSYGTGRPEQYF.

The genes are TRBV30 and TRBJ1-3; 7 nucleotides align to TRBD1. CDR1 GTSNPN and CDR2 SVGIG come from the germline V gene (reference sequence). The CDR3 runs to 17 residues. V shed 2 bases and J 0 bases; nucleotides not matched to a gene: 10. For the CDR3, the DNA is TGTGCCTGGAGTCGGGACAGCGCGTTCCTCTCTGGAAACACCATATATTTT. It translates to CAWSRDSAFLSGNTIYF.

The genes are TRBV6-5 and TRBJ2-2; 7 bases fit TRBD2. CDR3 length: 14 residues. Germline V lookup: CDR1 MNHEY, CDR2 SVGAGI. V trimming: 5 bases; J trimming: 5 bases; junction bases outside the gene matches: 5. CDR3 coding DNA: TGTGCCAGCAGTAGGACTAGGAGGACCGGGGAGCTGTTTTTT. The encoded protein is CASSRTRRTGELFF.

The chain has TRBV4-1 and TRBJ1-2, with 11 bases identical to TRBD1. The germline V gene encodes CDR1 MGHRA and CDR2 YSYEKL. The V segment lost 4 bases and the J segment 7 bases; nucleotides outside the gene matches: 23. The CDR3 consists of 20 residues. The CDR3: CASSPPSGQGAAFGASGYTF. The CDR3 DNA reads TGCGCCAGCAGCCCCCCTTCCGGACAGGGGGCAGCTTTTGGGGCTTCTGGCTACACCTTC.

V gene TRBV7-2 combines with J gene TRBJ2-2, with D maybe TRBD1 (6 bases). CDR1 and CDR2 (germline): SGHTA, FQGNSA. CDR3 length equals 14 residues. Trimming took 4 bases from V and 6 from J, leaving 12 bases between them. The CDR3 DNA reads TGTGCCAGCAGCTCGCTACAGGGTCCCGGGGAGCTGTTTTTT. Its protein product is CASSSLQGPGELFF.

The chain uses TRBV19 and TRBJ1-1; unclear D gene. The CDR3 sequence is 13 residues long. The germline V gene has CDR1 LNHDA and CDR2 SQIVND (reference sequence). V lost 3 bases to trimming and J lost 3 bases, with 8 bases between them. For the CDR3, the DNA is TGTGCCAGTAGTATTCTAAGCCACACTGAAGCTTTCTTT. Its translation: CASSILSHTEAFF.

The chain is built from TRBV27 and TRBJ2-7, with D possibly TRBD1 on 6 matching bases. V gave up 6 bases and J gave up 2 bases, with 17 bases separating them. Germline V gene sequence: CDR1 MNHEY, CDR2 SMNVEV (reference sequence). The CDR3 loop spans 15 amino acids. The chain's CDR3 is CASRGTGNVPYEQYF. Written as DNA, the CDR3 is TGTGCCAGCAGGGGTACAGGGAATGTACCCTACGAGCAGTACTTC.

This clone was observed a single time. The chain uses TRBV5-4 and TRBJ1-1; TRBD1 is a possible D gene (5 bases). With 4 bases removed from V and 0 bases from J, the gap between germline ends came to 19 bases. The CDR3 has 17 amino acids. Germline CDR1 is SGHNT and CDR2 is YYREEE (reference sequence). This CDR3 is CASSPGGMVRMNTEAFF. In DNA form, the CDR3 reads TGTGCCAGCAGCCCTGGGGGGATGGTAAGGATGAACACTGAAGCTTTCTTT.

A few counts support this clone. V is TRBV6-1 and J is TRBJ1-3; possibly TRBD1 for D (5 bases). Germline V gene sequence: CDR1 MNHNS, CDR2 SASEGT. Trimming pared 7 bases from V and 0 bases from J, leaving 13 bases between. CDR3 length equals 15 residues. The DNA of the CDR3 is TGTGCCAGCAAGATGGACAATCACTCTGGAAACACCATATATTTT. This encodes CASKMDNHSGNTIYF.

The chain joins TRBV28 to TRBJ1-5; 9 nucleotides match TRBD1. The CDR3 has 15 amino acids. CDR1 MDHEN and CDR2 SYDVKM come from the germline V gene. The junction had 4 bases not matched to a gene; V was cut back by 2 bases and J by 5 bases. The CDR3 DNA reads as TGTGCCAGCAGTTTAGTACAGGGGGCGCATCAGCCCCAGCATTTT. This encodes CASSLVQGAHQPQHF. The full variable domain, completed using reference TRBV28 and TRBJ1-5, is DVKVTQSSRYLVKRTGEKVFLECVQDMDHENMFWYRQDPGLGLRLIYFSYDVKMKEKGDIPEGYSVSREKKERFSLILESASTNQTSMYLCASSLVQGAHQPQHFGDGTRLSIL.